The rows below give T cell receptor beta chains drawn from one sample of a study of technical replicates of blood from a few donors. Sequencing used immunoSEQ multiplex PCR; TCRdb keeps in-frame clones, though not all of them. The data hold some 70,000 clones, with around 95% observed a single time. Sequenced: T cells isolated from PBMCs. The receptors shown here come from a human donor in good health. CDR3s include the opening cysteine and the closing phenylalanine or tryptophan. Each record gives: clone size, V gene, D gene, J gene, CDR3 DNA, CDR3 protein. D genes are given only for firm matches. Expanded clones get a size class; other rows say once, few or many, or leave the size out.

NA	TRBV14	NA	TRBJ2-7	TGTGCCAGCAGCTCCCGGGGTACGCGTGGATACGAGCAGTACTTC	CASSSRGTRGYEQYF
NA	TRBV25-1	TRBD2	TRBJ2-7	TGTGCCAGCAGTGGGATGGGACTAGAATACGAGCAGTACTTC	CASSGMGLEYEQYF
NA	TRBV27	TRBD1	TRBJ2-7	TGTGCCAGCAGTTCCCCGGACAGGGGCTACGAGCAGTACTTC	CASSSPDRGYEQYF
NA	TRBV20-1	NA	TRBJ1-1	TGCAGTGCAATCGAGGGTAGAGCTTTCTTT	CSAIEGRAFF
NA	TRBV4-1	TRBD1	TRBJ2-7	TGCGCCAGCAGCCAACCGGTACAGGGGGCTCGAGAGCAGTACTTC	CASSQPVQGAREQYF
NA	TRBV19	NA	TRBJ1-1	TGTGCCAGCAGCCAACAGGGGAACACTGAAGCTTTCTTT	CASSQQGNTEAFF
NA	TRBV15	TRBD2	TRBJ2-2	TGTGCCACCAGTCTGGGACTAGCGGGGGCAAACACCGGGGAGCTGTTTTTT	CATSLGLAGANTGELFF
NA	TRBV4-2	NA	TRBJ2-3	TGTGCCAGCAGCCACGAACTATCGGGGGGCCTCACAGATACGCAGTATTTT	CASSHELSGGLTDTQYF
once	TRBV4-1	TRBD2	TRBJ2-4	TGCGCCAGCAGCCAAGTCCTCGGGAGGAACATTCAGTACTTC	CASSQVLGRNIQYF
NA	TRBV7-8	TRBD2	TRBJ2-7	TGTGCCAGCAACCCGGGGGGATCCTACGAGCAGTACTTC	CASNPGGSYEQYF
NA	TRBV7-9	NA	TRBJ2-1	TGTGCCAGCAGATTCCGCTTCGGGGGATCGACATACAATGAGCAGTTCTTC	CASRFRFGGSTYNEQFF
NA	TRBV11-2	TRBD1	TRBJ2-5	TGTGCCAGCACCAACAGGGGGTTCCAAGAGACCCAGTACTTC	CASTNRGFQETQYF
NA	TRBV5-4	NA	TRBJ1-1	TGTGCCAGCACCCCAGGTGGGGGGGGTGCTTTCTTT	CASTPGGGGAFF
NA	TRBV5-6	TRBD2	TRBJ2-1	TGTGCCAGCAGCTGGACTAGGCAGGGTGAGCAGTTCTTC	CASSWTRQGEQFF
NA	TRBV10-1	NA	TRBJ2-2	TGCGCCAGCAGTGAAGCCACCGGGGAGCTGTTTTTT	CASSEATGELFF
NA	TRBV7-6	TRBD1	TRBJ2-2	TGTGCCAGCAGCTTCCAGGGGACAGCTCCGAACACCGGGGAGCTGTTTTTT	CASSFQGTAPNTGELFF
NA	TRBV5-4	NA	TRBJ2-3	TGTGCCAGCAGCAAACTAGTTCCCGCAGATACGCAGTATTTT	CASSKLVPADTQYF
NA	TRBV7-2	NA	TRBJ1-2	TGTGCCAGCAGCTTAGAAGGACTCACCCTCTATGGCTACACCTTC	CASSLEGLTLYGYTF
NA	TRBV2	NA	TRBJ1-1	TGTGCCAGCAGTGAGACAGGGAACACTGAAGCTTTCTTT	CASSETGNTEAFF
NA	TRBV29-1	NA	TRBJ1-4	TGCAGCGTTGAGGGGAGCACTAATGAAAAACTGTTTTTT	CSVEGSTNEKLFF
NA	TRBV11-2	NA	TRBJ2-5	TGTGCCAGCAGCTTGGTCTACGACCCGGGAGAGACCCAGTACTTC	CASSLVYDPGETQYF
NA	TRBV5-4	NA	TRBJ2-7	TGTGCCAGCAGCTTGAGCCACGGACTCTCCTACGAGCAGTACTTC	CASSLSHGLSYEQYF
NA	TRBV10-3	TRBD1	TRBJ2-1	TGTGCCATCAGTCCGCGACAGGGGAGCGACAATGAGCAGTTCTTC	CAISPRQGSDNEQFF
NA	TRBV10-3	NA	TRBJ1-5	TGTGCCATCAGTGATTCGGGGGGATCTAGTGTCCAGCATTTT	CAISDSGGSSVQHF
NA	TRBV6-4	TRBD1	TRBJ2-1	TGTGCCAGCAGTGGGACAGGGGACGGTGAGCAGTTCTTC	CASSGTGDGEQFF
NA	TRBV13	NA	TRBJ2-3	TGTGCCAGCAGCTTATCCGGGACAGATACGCAGTATTTT	CASSLSGTDTQYF
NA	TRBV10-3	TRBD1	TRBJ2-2	TGTGCCGTACAGGGGGCGAACACCGGGGAGCTGTTTTTT	CAVQGANTGELFF
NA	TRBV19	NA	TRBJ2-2	TGTGCCAGTAGTATAGTAACTCCTACCGGGGAGCTGTTTTTT	CASSIVTPTGELFF
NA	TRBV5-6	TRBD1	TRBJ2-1	TGTGCCAGCAGCCGGGACAGTTACTACAATGAGCAGTTCTTC	CASSRDSYYNEQFF
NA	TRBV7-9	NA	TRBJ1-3	TGTGCCAGCAGCTTAAACTTTGGAAACACCATATATTTT	CASSLNFGNTIYF